Described below is a single TCR beta chain sequence and its context. Its specificity is not known. V gave up 2 bases and J gave up 5 bases, with 25 bases separating them. Germline loops: CDR1 SGHRS, CDR2 YFSETQ. The CDR3 spans 19 residues. The sample belongs to a study of spatial heterogeneity in lung cancer. Time point described: sample taken at primary tumor resection. Donors were over 70 untreated early-stage non-small cell lung cancer patients. Unsorted whole RNA from tumor, nontumor lung or frozen PBMC underwent sequencing. Findings and limits, study-wide: Compared with follow-up, resection was when ubiquitous expanded tumor TCRs appeared in blood more.

The library protocol tagged each TCR cDNA with a unique molecular identifier. TCRdb analysed the 5' RACE reads with MiXCR anew, one entry per CDR3 protein. Of tens of thousands of distinct CDR3 sequences listed, roughly 5.2% are singletons. This TCR came from a female donor with early-stage non-small cell lung cancer. Material: PBMCs, obtained at surgery. The V and J genes are TRBV5-1 and TRBJ2-2; tentatively, D is TRBD1 (7 bases). The CDR3 is CASSFPMGGRDSYTGELFF. CDR3 bases: TGCGCCAGCAGCTTCCCCATGGGGGGCCGGGACAGTTATACCGGGGAGCTGTTTTTT.